This passage covers 13 T cell receptor beta chains from one sample sequenced in a study of PD-1 blockade in classical Hodgkin lymphoma. Relapses following autologous stem cell transplantation were seen in all patients, with brentuximab vedotin exposure varying. The authors purified CD4+ T cells from thawed PBMCs by magnetic negative selection. Data came from immunoSEQ multiplex PCR; TCRdb stores just in-frame clones and leaves some out. The data hold 9,500 to 15,000 clones, with around four fifths observed a single time. The sample in question was CD4+ T cells from blood, obtained at baseline. These receptors were taken from a human donor with classical Hodgkin lymphoma.

J is TRBJ2-7 and V is TRBV6-5, with 12 bases matching TRBD2. The J segment lost 7 bases and the V segment lost 0 bases, leaving 4 bases of the junction unmatched. The germline CDR1 and CDR2 sequences are MNHEY and SVGAGI. CDR3 size: 15 residues. The CDR3 here is CASSYSSLAGGEQYF. CDR3 DNA: TGTGCCAGCAGTTACTCAAGTCTAGCGGGGGGGGAGCAGTACTTC.

This chain joins TRBV6-1 and TRBJ1-4; no clear D. V was trimmed by 2 bases and J by 0 bases, leaving 13 bases between them. The CDR3 is 17 residues long. Germline CDR1 and CDR2: MNHNS and SASEGT. The CDR3 DNA reads as TGTGCCAGCAGTGAATCGGCCACAATTGCAACTAATGAAAAACTGTTTTTT. Amino acids: CASSESATIATNEKLFF.

The chain carries TRBV7-9 and TRBJ1-6; 9 bases agree with TRBD1. V gave up 5 bases and J gave up 7 bases; unmatched junction bases: 6. The CDR3 extends over 15 amino acids. The V gene's germline CDR1 is SEHNR and CDR2 FQNEAQ (reference sequence). CDR3 sequence reads: CASSPGTGLNSPLHF. In DNA, the CDR3 is TGTGCCAGCAGCCCAGGGACAGGGTTGAATTCACCCCTCCACTTT.

The chain couples TRBV19 to TRBJ1-1; TRBD1 matches 9 bases. The CDR3 is 14 residues long. CDR1 is LNHDA, CDR2 SQIVND, per germline (reference sequence). Trimming at V came to 6 bases and at J to 2 bases, leaving 4 bases not matched to a gene. CDR3 amino acids: CASRPTGGNTEAFF. The CDR3 DNA sequence: TGTGCCAGTAGACCGACAGGGGGTAACACTGAAGCTTTCTTT. Full variable domain (rest looked up from reference TRBV19 and TRBJ1-1): DGGITQSPKYLFRKEGQNVTLSCEQNLNHDAMYWYRQDPGQGLRLIYYSQIVNDFQKGDIAEGYSVSREKKESFPLTVTSAQKNPTAFYLCASRPTGGNTEAFFGQGTRLTVV.

This rearrangement joins TRBV6-5 to TRBJ2-2; D gene uncertain. The CDR3 totals 15 residues. CDR1 and CDR2 from the germline V gene are MNHEY and SVGAGI. V lost 0 bases and J 3 bases, leaving 8 bases between the germline ends. CDR3 loop: CASSYSRDYTGELFF. The DNA for the CDR3 is TGTGCCAGCAGTTACTCCCGAGACTACACCGGGGAGCTGTTTTTT.

A remark on this clone: Its ends do not fully match the called genes, so a read error is possible. This rearrangement joins TRBV7-2 to TRBJ2-7; D might be TRBD2 (6 bases). Germline CDR1 and CDR2: SGHTA and FQGNSA. The CDR3 totals 14 residues. The CDR3, as DNA: TGTGCCAGCAGCTTAGCGGGACGTAGAGGAGGGCTACGCTTC. It yields the protein CASSLAGRRGGLRF.

This clone has only one observation. V and J are TRBV5-5 and TRBJ1-5; TRBD1 aligns across 7 bases. V lost 0 bases and J lost 2; bases outside the gene matches: 17. CDR1 and CDR2 from the germline V gene are SGHKS and YYEKEE (reference sequence). The CDR3 sequence is 20 residues long. CDR3 nucleotides: TGTGCCAGCAGCTTGGTTGGTACATTACAGGGGTTTATCGGCAATCAGCCCCAGCATTTT. As protein: CASSLVGTLQGFIGNQPQHF. Together with reference TRBV5-5 and TRBJ1-5, the CDR3 gives the full variable domain: DAGVTQSPTHLIKTRGQQVTLRCSPISGHKSVSWYQQVLGQGPQFIFQYYEKEERGRGNFPDRFSARQFPNYSSELNVNALLLGDSALYLCASSLVGTLQGFIGNQPQHFGDGTRLSIL.

The chain couples TRBV30 to TRBJ2-3; 9 bases line up with TRBD2. The CDR3 is 16 amino acids. V was pared by 2 bases and J by 1 base, with 7 bases of the junction left unmatched. Per the germline V gene, CDR1 is GTSNPN and CDR2 is SVGIG (reference sequence). The CDR3 coding sequence is TGTGCCTGGAGTAAGGCGGGGGGGTTTGGCACAGATACGCAGTATTTT. Its protein is CAWSKAGGFGTDTQYF.

The chain carries TRBV5-8 and TRBJ1-5; D unresolved. There are 12 residues in the CDR3. Germline values: CDR1 SGHTS, CDR2 YDEGEE. V was cut by 1 base and J by 6 bases, with 5 bases left in between. CDR3: CASSLNGQPQHF. The CDR3 DNA sequence: TGTGCCAGCAGCTTGAATGGTCAGCCCCAGCATTTT.

This chain uses TRBV5-6 with TRBJ2-3, with D possibly matching TRBD1 (5 bases). The CDR3 has 16 residues. Trimming took 0 bases from V and 0 from J, leaving 11 bases between them. Germline CDR1 and CDR2: SGHDT and YYEEEE. The CDR3 sequence: CASSLDLGRSTDTQYF. CDR3 DNA: TGTGCCAGCAGCTTGGATTTGGGGCGTAGCACAGATACGCAGTATTTT.

This chain joins TRBV2 and TRBJ1-5; D is unresolved. The V gene lost 7 bases and the J gene lost 2 bases, with 18 bases spanning the gap. This CDR3 spans 16 amino acids. The V gene's germline CDR1 is SNHLY and CDR2 FYNNEI. CDR3 bases: TGTGCCAGCACCCCGAGGGCCGGGATCGGCAATCAGCCCCAGCATTTT. Translating gives CASTPRAGIGNQPQHF.

For this clone: At one end the junction does not follow the germline gene, possibly because of a read error. This rearrangement joins TRBV27 to TRBJ1-2; D gene ambiguous. This CDR3 comprises 15 residues. Germline V CDR1 and CDR2: MNHEY, SMNVEV (reference sequence). CDR3 nucleotide sequence: TGTGCCAGCAGTTTATGGAGCTCAGGTCTAAGTGGCCACACCTTC. It codes for CASSLWSSGLSGHTF.

This chain uses TRBV19 with TRBJ2-3, with D unresolved. Trimming left V 9 bases short and J 0 bases short, with 10 bases between. Germline V gene lookup returns CDR1 LNHDA and CDR2 SQIVND (reference sequence). CDR3 length equals 13 residues. The DNA of the CDR3 is TGTGCCAGCAAGGCCATAAGCACAGATACGCAGTATTTT. Translation gives CASKAISTDTQYF.